Presented here are 25 T cell receptor beta chains from one specimen sequenced in a study of cytomegalovirus exposure and HLA in healthy donors. Amplification used 60 Vbeta primers and 13 Jbeta primers. Generated by immunoSEQ multiplex PCR, the TCRdb table keeps only in-frame clones and is missing some. The data contain 150,000 to 200,000 clones, roughly 73% of them seen just once; the ten biggest clones take up approximately 10%. Material: PBMCs. Receptors were obtained from a man between 18 and 35 years old in good health and CMV-seropositive.

The CDR3 region is CAISVGGGSNQPQHF. CDR3 in DNA: TGTGCCATCAGTGTCGGGGGGGGTAGCAATCAGCCCCAGCATTTT. This rearrangement joins TRBV10-3 to TRBJ1-5, with a weak D call TRBD1 (5 bases). Germline loops: CDR1 ENHRY, CDR2 SYGVKD. This CDR3 contains 15 residues. The germline V and J ends were trimmed by 4 bases and 0 bases, with 10 bases remaining between them.

This chain connects TRBV4-1 to TRBJ2-6; D is perhaps TRBD1 (6 bases). CDR3 length: 16 residues. V was clipped by 8 bases and J by 0 bases, with 14 bases between them. Germline CDR1 reads MGHRA; CDR2 reads YSYEKL. CDR3 bases: TGCGCCAGCCTCGCAGGGGTGAGCTCTGGGGCCAACGTCCTGACTTTC. Translation gives CASLAGVSSGANVLTF.

A few counts support this clone. This chain connects TRBV6-4 to TRBJ2-7, with D tentatively TRBD1 (6 bases). Germline CDR1 MRHNA, CDR2 SNTAGT. V was pared by 7 bases and J by 3 bases, with 16 bases between. CDR3 length equals 14 residues. CDR3 coding DNA: TGTGCCAGCAATATTACCACAGGGATCTACGAGCAGTACTTC. As protein: CASNITTGIYEQYF.

A note on this clone: An end of the junction does not agree with germline; a read error may underlie this. In DNA, the CDR3 is TGTTCCAGCACTCTCGGACAGGGGGCGCCGGGGTCCTACAATGAGCAGTTCTTC. As protein: CSSTLGQGAPGSYNEQFF. The chain employs TRBV7-9 and TRBJ2-1, with 11 bases that match TRBD1. Per the germline V gene, CDR1 is SEHNR and CDR2 is FQNEAQ (reference sequence). This CDR3 contains 18 residues.

The chain is built from TRBV4-1 and TRBJ1-5, with 8 bases that match TRBD1. This CDR3 is 17 amino acids long. After removal of 0 bases from V and 6 bases from J, the junction contained 10 bases not matched to a gene. Looked up from germline, CDR1 is MGHRA and CDR2 is YSYEKL. Here the CDR3 reads CASSQDSVRGPGQPQHF. The CDR3, as DNA: TGCGCCAGCAGCCAAGATTCCGTCAGGGGGCCTGGTCAGCCCCAGCATTTT.

The V gene is TRBV29-1, the J gene TRBJ1-2, with 7 positions matching TRBD1. Germline CDR1 is SQVTM and CDR2 is ANQGSEA. Trimming at V came to 6 bases and at J to 3 bases, leaving 10 bases not matched to a gene. This CDR3 spans 14 amino acids. In DNA, the CDR3 is TGCAGCGTAAGGGGGCGCCCCTTTGACTATGGCTACACCTTC. Translation: CSVRGRPFDYGYTF. The full variable domain, in which reference TRBV29-1 and TRBJ1-2 provide the parts outside the CDR3, is SAVISQKPSRDICQRGTSLTIQCQVDSQVTMMFWYRQQPGQSLTLIATANQGSEATYESGFVIDKFPISRPNLTFSTLTVSNMSPEDSSIYLCSVRGRPFDYGYTFGSGTRLTVV.

This clone was seen more than once but under ten times. V gene TRBV28 combines with J gene TRBJ1-1; tentative D call: TRBD1 (5 bases). V lost 7 bases to trimming and J lost 5 bases, with 23 bases between them. The length of the CDR3 is 16 residues. Germline V gives CDR1 MDHEN, CDR2 SYDVKM. The CDR3 region has the DNA TGTGCCAGCACTCCTTCGGACATACTGGGGCTTACTGAAGCTTTCTTT. Its translation: CASTPSDILGLTEAFF.

This clone was recorded once. The chain recombines TRBV2 with TRBJ2-6; possibly TRBD2 for D (6 bases). CDR1 is SNHLY and CDR2 is FYNNEI in the germline V gene. V gave up 7 bases and J gave up 3 bases, with 10 bases separating them. This CDR3 contains 14 residues. The DNA for the CDR3 is TGTGCCAGCAAGCGCGGGGATGGGGCCAACGTCCTGACTTTC. It codes for CASKRGDGANVLTF.

The J gene is TRBJ1-3, the V gene TRBV19; 7 bases fit TRBD1. Trimming cost V 7 bases and J 0 bases; bases outside gene matches: 9. The CDR3 totals 16 residues. In germline, CDR1 is LNHDA, CDR2 SQIVND (reference sequence). The CDR3 region is CASTRDRSLSGNTIYF. CDR3 coding DNA: TGTGCCAGTACCCGGGACAGATCACTCTCTGGAAACACCATATATTTT.

V and J are TRBV5-1 and TRBJ1-2, with 7 bases that match TRBD1. Germline trimming cut 2 bases from V and 2 bases from J; bases unmatched to any gene: 9. The CDR3 has 16 amino acids. Germline assignment: CDR1 SGHRS and CDR2 YFSETQ. The DNA for the CDR3 is TGCGCCAGCAGCTTCCGAAAACAGGGGTCGAACTATGGCTACACCTTC. Protein: CASSFRKQGSNYGYTF.

This chain connects TRBV10-2 to TRBJ2-3; TRBD2 aligns across 14 bases. CDR3 length: 14 residues. V lost 9 bases and J lost 6; bases outside the gene matches: 5. Germline V gene sequence: CDR1 WSHSY, CDR2 SAAADI. CDR3 region: CASAGLAGDDTQYF. The CDR3 DNA reads as TGCGCCAGTGCGGGACTAGCGGGAGATGATACGCAGTATTTT.

This clone was found a few times. The rearrangement uses TRBV29-1 and TRBJ2-5, with D possibly matching TRBD2 (5 bases). This CDR3 region has 13 residues. Germline CDR1 and CDR2: SQVTM and ANQGSEA. Between the trimmed V and J ends, which lost 0 bases and 7 bases, there was a span of 12 bases. Here the CDR3 reads CSVEDLASGTQYF. CDR3 DNA sequence: TGCAGCGTTGAAGATCTAGCCTCCGGGACCCAGTACTTC.

For this clone: One end of the junction is discordant with germline, which a read error may explain. The chain combines TRBV15 with TRBJ1-2; weak D call: TRBD1 (6 bases). Per the germline V gene, CDR1 is LNHNV and CDR2 is YYDKDF (reference sequence). This CDR3 is built from 15 residues. The CDR3 region has the DNA TGTGCCACCAGCGGAGACTACAGGGCAGGGAATGGCTACACCTTC. This encodes CATSGDYRAGNGYTF.

J is TRBJ2-3 and V is TRBV7-6; D gene ambiguous. Germline-derived CDR1 and CDR2 are SGHVS and FNYEAQ. With 5 bases removed from V and 6 bases from J, the gap between germline ends came to 12 bases. The CDR3 totals 13 residues. For the CDR3, the DNA is TGTGCCAGCAGCCACCTGAGGATGGATACGCAGTATTTT. This sequence encodes CASSHLRMDTQYF.

This clone was counted a single time. This rearrangement joins TRBV28 to TRBJ2-3; D possibly corresponds to TRBD1 (6 bases). V shed 5 bases and J shed 2 bases, with 11 bases lying between them. CDR1 is MDHEN and CDR2 is SYDVKM in the germline V gene. There are 14 residues in the CDR3. CDR3 sequence reads: CASSLGGPTDTQYF. Written as DNA, the CDR3 is TGTGCCAGCAGTCTAGGGGGTCCCACAGATACGCAGTATTTT.

This chain joins TRBV4-1 and TRBJ1-4; TRBD1 matches 7 bases. This CDR3 region has 16 residues. Germline trimming cut 0 bases from V and 7 bases from J; bases unmatched to any gene: 8. Germline V gene sequence: CDR1 MGHRA, CDR2 YSYEKL. CDR3 loop: CASSQDYSGDSEKLFF. The CDR3 nucleotides are TGCGCCAGCAGCCAAGATTATTCAGGGGACAGTGAAAAACTGTTTTTT.

J is TRBJ2-3 and V is TRBV5-4; 7 bases match TRBD2. The CDR3 is 13 residues long. From germline, CDR1 is SGHNT and CDR2 YYREEE (reference sequence). V gave up 5 bases and J gave up 9 bases; unmatched junction bases: 9. DNA for the CDR3: TGTGCCAGCAGAAATAGCGGGCCGGGAACGCAGTATTTT. The encoded protein is CASRNSGPGTQYF. Supplemented by reference TRBV5-4 and TRBJ2-3, the full variable domain reads ETGVTQSPTHLIKTRGQQVTLRCSSQSGHNTVSWYQQALGQGPQFIFQYYREEENGRGNFPPRFSGLQFPNYSSELNVNALELDDSALYLCASRNSGPGTQYFGPGTRLTVL.

The CDR3 loop is CASDGQGKGNQPQHF. The CDR3 DNA follows: TGTGCCAGCGATGGGCAGGGAAAAGGCAATCAGCCCCAGCATTTT. The V call is TRBV6-1, the J call TRBJ1-5; possibly TRBD1 for D (5 bases). Trimming removed 8 bases at V and 2 bases at J, with 16 bases between. The CDR3 has 15 amino acids. Germline CDR1 MNHNS, CDR2 SASEGT.

The chain recombines TRBV7-9 with TRBJ2-7; 7 bases agree with TRBD1. The V segment lost 4 bases and the J segment 5 bases; nucleotides outside the gene matches: 17. This CDR3 spans 17 amino acids. The germline CDR1 and CDR2 sequences are SEHNR and FQNEAQ (reference sequence). CDR3 nucleotides: TGTGCCAGCAGCTCCCAGGGGGTGGGAGTCCTCATTGACGAGCAGTACTTC. It specifies CASSSQGVGVLIDEQYF.

The chain links TRBV25-1 to TRBJ2-3; TRBD2 agrees at 9 bases. The J segment lost 2 bases and the V segment lost 4 bases, leaving 7 bases of the junction unmatched. CDR1 and CDR2 (germline): MGHDK, SYGVNS. This CDR3 comprises 16 residues. In DNA, the CDR3 is TGTGCCAGCAGTGGATATCTAGCGGGACCCACAGATACGCAGTATTTT. Its protein product is CASSGYLAGPTDTQYF.

This clone was counted only a few times. This chain connects TRBV7-2 to TRBJ2-6; TRBD2 is a possible D gene (5 bases). The CDR3 runs 16 residues. CDR1 SGHTA and CDR2 FQGNSA come from the germline V gene. V lost 4 bases, J lost 3 bases, and 13 bases lay in between. CDR3 DNA: TGTGCCAGCAGCTACTTTCCGGGGAGTGGGGCCAACGTCCTGACTTTC. Translating it yields CASSYFPGSGANVLTF.

V gene TRBV5-1 combines with J gene TRBJ2-7; 10 bases match TRBD1. V lost 0 bases to trimming and J lost 2 bases; unmatched junction nucleotides: 2. CDR3 size: 15 residues. The V gene's germline CDR1 is SGHRS and CDR2 YFSETQ. CDR3 DNA: TGCGCCAGCAGCTTGGGTGGGACAGGGGCCTACGAGCAGTACTTC. Encoded protein: CASSLGGTGAYEQYF.

The chain links TRBV15 to TRBJ2-7; D is unresolved. CDR3 length: 11 residues. V was clipped by 8 bases and J by 7 bases, with 12 bases between them. Looked up from germline, CDR1 is LNHNV and CDR2 is YYDKDF (reference sequence). The CDR3 sequence is CATDTNWEQYF. CDR3 in DNA: TGTGCCACCGACACCAATTGGGAGCAGTACTTC.

In its sample, this clone was seen a few times. J is TRBJ2-7 and V is TRBV6-6; no reliable D call. Germline CDR1 reads MNHNY; CDR2 reads SVGAGI (reference sequence). With 5 bases removed from V and 2 bases from J, the gap between germline ends came to 10 bases. This CDR3 region has 13 residues. The CDR3 DNA sequence: TGTGCCAGCAGTCTACACAGAACCTACGAGCAGTACTTC. This translates into CASSLHRTYEQYF.

The chain employs TRBV30 and TRBJ2-7; 7 bases are a match to TRBD2. Germline V CDR1 and CDR2: GTSNPN, SVGIG (reference sequence). CDR3 size: 13 residues. V dropped 0 bases and J dropped 2; count of bases not matched to a gene: 1. CDR3: CAWSVREAYEQYF. CDR3 in DNA: TGTGCCTGGAGTGTCCGGGAGGCCTACGAGCAGTACTTC.